This entry lists 10 T cell receptor beta chains sequenced from one sample in a study of metastatic and nonmetastatic thyroid tumors. Prior to thyroid surgery, none of the patients had received any treatment. Via MiXCR, TCRdb re-called the PCR reads. Here the sample spans 4,000 to 6,000 clones, around 28% being singletons. Sequencing was carried out using adjacent normal tissue. Every receptor here comes from a female donor with papillary thyroid cancer or a benign thyroid nodule (not recorded which). Some clones in this sample may be carry-over from other donors' samples.

The sample holds a few counts of this clone. This may stem from a read error, because a much larger clone lies one nucleotide away. Other DNA sequences in the same sample also yield this CDR3. V is TRBV28 and J is TRBJ1-6, with TRBD1 matching over 7 bases. CDR1 MDHEN and CDR2 SYDVKM come from the germline V gene. V shed 4 bases, J shed 16 bases, and the junction held 16 bases outside the gene matches. This CDR3 comprises 15 residues. The DNA for the CDR3 is TGTGCCAGCAGTTCCCCCGGGACAGCTCTTTTACCACTCCACTTT. Protein sequence: CASSSPGTALLPLHF.

Turning to this clone: A much larger clonotype is one base distant, so this may be a read error. The V call is TRBV7-8, the J call TRBJ2-7, with unresolved D. CDR3 size: 15 residues. Germline lookup yields CDR1 SGHVS and CDR2 FQNEAQ. The CDR3 DNA sequence: TGTGCCAGCAGCTTAGGCTTCCAGGCCACCTACGAGCGGTACTTC. Protein: CASSLGFQATYERYF.

This clone was observed a few times. The chain employs TRBV19 and TRBJ2-3, with 11 bases aligning to TRBD2. The junction had 2 bases not matched to a gene; V was cut back by 8 bases and J by 4 bases. The CDR3 totals 13 residues. Germline V gene lookup returns CDR1 LNHDA and CDR2 SQIVND (reference sequence). CDR3 sequence reads: CASGTSGADTQYF. CDR3 DNA sequence: TGTGCCAGTGGGACTAGCGGTGCAGATACGCAGTATTTT.

This clone was found a few times. CDR3 sequence (DNA): TGCGCCAGCAGCCTCGAGTCGCCCGGGTTTGGAAACACCATATATTTT. Translated, it gives CASSLESPGFGNTIYF. The chain employs TRBV5-1 and TRBJ1-3; no reliable D call. V gave up 4 bases and J gave up 3 bases, with 17 bases separating them. Germline V gene lookup returns CDR1 SGHRS and CDR2 YFSETQ. The CDR3 has 16 amino acids.

This clone has at least ten counts. The chain uses TRBV6-4 and TRBJ2-2; the match to TRBD1 covers 8 bases. Looked up from germline, CDR1 is MRHNA and CDR2 is SNTAGT. CDR3 length: 15 residues. Trimming took 3 bases from V and 1 from J; bases not matched to a gene: 1. CDR3 sequence reads: CASSEGTGNTGELFF. CDR3 in DNA: TGTGCCAGCAGTGAGGGGACAGGGAACACCGGGGAGCTGTTTTTT.

This chain links TRBV11-2 with TRBJ2-5; TRBD2 matches at 11 bases. The CDR3 totals 18 residues. V was pared by 1 base and J by 0 bases, with 7 bases of the junction left unmatched. Germline V CDR1 and CDR2: SGHAT, FQNNGV. The CDR3 region is CASSLVATSGGYQETQYF. Here the CDR3 DNA reads TGTGCCAGCAGCTTAGTAGCTACTAGCGGGGGTTACCAAGAGACCCAGTACTTC. Looking up the rest from reference TRBV11-2 and TRBJ2-5 gives the full variable domain: EAGVAQSPRYKIIEKRQSVAFWCNPISGHATLYWYQQILGQGPKLLIQFQNNGVVDDSQLPKDRFSAERLKGVDSTLKIQPAKLEDSAVYLCASSLVATSGGYQETQYFGPGTRLLVL.

This clone was recorded a few times. The V call is TRBV2, the J call TRBJ2-1; D may correspond to TRBD1 or TRBD2 (6 bases each). V shed 7 bases and J shed 2 bases, with 9 bases lying between them. There are 13 residues in the CDR3. Germline CDR1 is SNHLY and CDR2 is FYNNEI. The CDR3 bases are TGTGCCAGCAAGGGGGAGGCCTACAATGAGCAGTTCTTC. Translation: CASKGEAYNEQFF.

This clone was counted ten times or more. One end of the junction is discordant with germline, which a read error may explain. The chain links TRBV6-1 to TRBJ2-7, with 7 bases matching TRBD2. Germline CDR1 MNHNS, CDR2 SASEGT. This CDR3 is built from 17 residues. The CDR3 spells CASREVPTRGKIYEQYF. DNA for the CDR3: TGTGCCAGCAGGGAAGTCCCAACGCGGGGGAAAATATACGAGCAGTACTTC.

By share of the sample, this clone is medium-sized (0.01 to 0.1%). The chain uses TRBV20-1 and TRBJ2-7; D remains unclear. The CDR3 runs 11 residues. Per the germline V gene, CDR1 is DFQATT and CDR2 is SNEGSKA (reference sequence). The ends were cut back, 6 bases at V and 4 bases at J, with 10 bases in the middle. CDR3 region: CSARAVYEQYF. The CDR3 DNA reads as TGCAGTGCGCGCGCGGTATACGAGCAGTACTTC.

This clone has just a few counts. The chain recombines TRBV7-2 with TRBJ2-5; D gene unclear. The CDR3 contains 13 residues. Trimming left V 2 bases short and J 4 bases short, with 8 bases between. CDR1 and CDR2 (germline): SGHTA, FQGNSA. The CDR3 spells CASSLMPRETQYF. The CDR3 DNA sequence: TGTGCCAGCAGCTTAATGCCCCGAGAGACCCAGTACTTC. Full variable domain (remainder filled in from reference TRBV7-2 and TRBJ2-5): GAGVSQSPSNKVTEKGKDVELRCDPISGHTALYWYRQSLGQGLEFLIYFQGNSAPDKSGLPSDRFSAERTGGSVSTLTIQRTQQEDSAVYLCASSLMPRETQYFGPGTRLLVL.